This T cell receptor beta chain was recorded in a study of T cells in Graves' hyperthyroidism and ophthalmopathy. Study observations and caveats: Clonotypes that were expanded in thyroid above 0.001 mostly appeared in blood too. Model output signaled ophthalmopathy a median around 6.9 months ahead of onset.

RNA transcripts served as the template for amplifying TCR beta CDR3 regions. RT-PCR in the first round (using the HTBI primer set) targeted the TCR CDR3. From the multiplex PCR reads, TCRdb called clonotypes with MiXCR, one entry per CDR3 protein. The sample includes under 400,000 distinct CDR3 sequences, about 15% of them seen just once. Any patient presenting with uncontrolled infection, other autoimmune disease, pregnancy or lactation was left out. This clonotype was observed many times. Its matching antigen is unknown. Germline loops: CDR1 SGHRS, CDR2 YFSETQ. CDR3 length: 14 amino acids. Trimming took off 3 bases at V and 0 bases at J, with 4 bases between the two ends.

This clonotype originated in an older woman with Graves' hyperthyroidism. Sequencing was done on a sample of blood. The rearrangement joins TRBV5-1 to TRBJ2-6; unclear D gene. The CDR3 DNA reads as TGCGCCAGCAGCTCTTACTCTGGGGCCAACGTCCTGACTTTC. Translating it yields CASSSYSGANVLTF. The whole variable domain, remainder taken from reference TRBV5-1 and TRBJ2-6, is KAGVTQTPRYLIKTRGQQVTLSCSPISGHRSVSWYQQTPGQGLQFLFEYFSETQRNKGNFPGRFSGRQFSNSRSEMNVSTLELGDSALYLCASSSYSGANVLTFGAGSRLTVL.